A selection of T cell receptor beta chains follows, all from one sample in a study of siplizumab effects on memory and regulatory T cells. Sequencing used immunoSEQ multiplex PCR; TCRdb keeps in-frame clones, though not all of them. The sample includes approximately 100,000 clones, about nine tenths of them seen just once. The material sequenced was non-Treg CD4+ T cells sorted from blood. The receptors shown here come from a human donor in good health. CDR3s include the opening cysteine and the closing phenylalanine or tryptophan. Each record gives: D gene, J gene, V gene, clone size, CDR3 protein, CDR3 DNA. The D gene is left open where the match is weak. Clone size, where shown, is once, few, many, or a class for clones that have expanded.

D gene: TRBD2; J gene: TRBJ2-1; V gene: TRBV19; clone size: -; CDR3 protein: CASSTLAGARELEQFF; CDR3 DNA: TGTGCCAGTAGTACCCTAGCGGGAGCCCGGGAACTTGAGCAGTTCTTC
D gene: -; J gene: TRBJ1-1; V gene: TRBV11-1; clone size: -; CDR3 protein: CASSLRVGQGNTEAFF; CDR3 DNA: TGTGCCAGCAGCTTAAGGGTGGGGCAGGGGAACACTGAAGCTTTCTTT
D gene: -; J gene: TRBJ1-2; V gene: TRBV6-5; clone size: -; CDR3 protein: CASRVTQNYGYTF; CDR3 DNA: TGTGCCAGCAGGGTGACCCAAAACTATGGCTACACCTTC
D gene: -; J gene: TRBJ2-7; V gene: TRBV6-6; clone size: -; CDR3 protein: CASRFPGDSYEQYF; CDR3 DNA: TGTGCCAGCAGATTCCCCGGGGACTCCTACGAGCAGTACTTC
D gene: TRBD1; J gene: TRBJ2-1; V gene: TRBV30; clone size: -; CDR3 protein: CAWRNRGRRPAYNEQFF; CDR3 DNA: TGTGCCTGGAGAAACAGGGGTAGGAGACCCGCCTACAATGAGCAGTTCTTC
D gene: TRBD1; J gene: TRBJ1-2; V gene: TRBV28; clone size: once; CDR3 protein: CASSLIQGESYGYTF; CDR3 DNA: TGTGCCAGCAGTTTAATCCAGGGGGAGAGCTATGGCTACACCTTC
D gene: TRBD1; J gene: TRBJ2-2; V gene: TRBV10-3; clone size: -; CDR3 protein: CAASSDRGYTRELFF; CDR3 DNA: TGTGCCGCAAGCTCGGACAGGGGATACACCAGGGAGCTGTTTTTT
D gene: -; J gene: TRBJ2-7; V gene: TRBV18; clone size: -; CDR3 protein: CASSPQFGAYEQYF; CDR3 DNA: TGTGCCAGCTCACCCCAATTTGGTGCCTACGAGCAGTACTTC
D gene: -; J gene: TRBJ1-2; V gene: TRBV21-1; clone size: -; CDR3 protein: CASSKDSDSNYGYTF; CDR3 DNA: TGTGCCAGCAGCAAAGATTCGGACAGTAACTATGGCTACACCTTC
D gene: TRBD2; J gene: TRBJ2-3; V gene: TRBV11-3; clone size: -; CDR3 protein: CASSYRGAGLRTDTQYF; CDR3 DNA: TGTGCCAGCAGTTACCGGGGTGCGGGACTACGCACAGATACGCAGTATTTT
D gene: -; J gene: TRBJ2-5; V gene: TRBV21-1; clone size: -; CDR3 protein: CASSKVKLAGGQETQYF; CDR3 DNA: TGTGCCAGCAGCAAAGTTAAACTAGCGGGAGGTCAAGAGACCCAGTACTTC
D gene: -; J gene: TRBJ1-5; V gene: TRBV5-8; clone size: -; CDR3 protein: CASSSDSSNQPQHF; CDR3 DNA: TGTGCCAGCAGCTCGGACAGTAGCAATCAGCCCCAGCATTTT
D gene: TRBD2; J gene: TRBJ2-3; V gene: TRBV4-1; clone size: -; CDR3 protein: CASSQLAGGSTDTQYF; CDR3 DNA: TGCGCCAGCAGCCAACTAGCGGGAGGAAGCACAGATACGCAGTATTTT
D gene: TRBD1; J gene: TRBJ2-7; V gene: TRBV27; clone size: -; CDR3 protein: CASSSLTGNYEQYF; CDR3 DNA: TGTGCCAGCAGTTCCTTGACAGGGAACTACGAGCAGTACTTC
D gene: -; J gene: TRBJ1-1; V gene: TRBV7-9; clone size: -; CDR3 protein: CASSGYRGRSTEAFF; CDR3 DNA: TGTGCCAGCAGCGGCTACCGAGGTAGGAGCACTGAAGCTTTCTTT
D gene: -; J gene: TRBJ1-5; V gene: TRBV27; clone size: -; CDR3 protein: CASSPGGRTNQPQHF; CDR3 DNA: TGTGCCAGCAGTCCCGGCGGACGGACCAATCAGCCCCAGCATTTT
D gene: -; J gene: TRBJ2-4; V gene: TRBV4-3; clone size: -; CDR3 protein: CASSQTHQGLQNIQYF; CDR3 DNA: TGCGCCAGCAGCCAGACGCACCAGGGGTTGCAAAACATTCAGTACTTC
D gene: -; J gene: TRBJ2-5; V gene: TRBV28; clone size: -; CDR3 protein: CASSLSGSQETQYF; CDR3 DNA: TGTGCCAGCAGTTTATCGGGCAGCCAGGAGACCCAGTACTTC
D gene: TRBD2; J gene: TRBJ2-1; V gene: TRBV6-4; clone size: -; CDR3 protein: CASSALASGGYNEQFF; CDR3 DNA: TGTGCCAGCAGTGCCCTGGCTAGCGGGGGGTACAATGAGCAGTTCTTC
D gene: TRBD2; J gene: TRBJ2-2; V gene: TRBV11-3; clone size: -; CDR3 protein: CLAGGRTGELFF; CDR3 DNA: TGTTTGGCGGGAGGAAGGACCGGGGAGCTGTTTTTT
D gene: -; J gene: TRBJ2-2; V gene: TRBV11-2; clone size: -; CDR3 protein: CASSLGQGYAGELFF; CDR3 DNA: TGTGCCAGCAGCTTAGGGCAGGGCTACGCCGGGGAGCTGTTTTTT
D gene: -; J gene: TRBJ2-3; V gene: TRBV29-1; clone size: -; CDR3 protein: CSVEEQGTDTQYF; CDR3 DNA: TGCAGCGTTGAGGAGCAGGGAACAGATACGCAGTATTTT